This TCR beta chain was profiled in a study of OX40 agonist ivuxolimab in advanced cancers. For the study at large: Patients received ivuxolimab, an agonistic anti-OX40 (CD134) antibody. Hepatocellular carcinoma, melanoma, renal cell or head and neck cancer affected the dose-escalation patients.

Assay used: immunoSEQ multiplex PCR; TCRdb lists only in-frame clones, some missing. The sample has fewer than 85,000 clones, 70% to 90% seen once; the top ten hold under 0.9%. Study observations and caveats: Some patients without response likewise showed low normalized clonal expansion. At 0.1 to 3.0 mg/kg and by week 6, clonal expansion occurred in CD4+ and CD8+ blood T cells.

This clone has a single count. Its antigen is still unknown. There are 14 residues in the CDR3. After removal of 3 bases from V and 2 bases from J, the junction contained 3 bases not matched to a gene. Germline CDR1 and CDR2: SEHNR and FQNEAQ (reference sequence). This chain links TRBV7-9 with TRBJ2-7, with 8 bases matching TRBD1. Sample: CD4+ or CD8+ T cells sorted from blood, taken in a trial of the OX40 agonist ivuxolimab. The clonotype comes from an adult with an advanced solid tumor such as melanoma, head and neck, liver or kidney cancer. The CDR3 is CASSLGQAAYEQYF. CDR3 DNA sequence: TGTGCCAGCAGCTTGGGACAGGCCGCCTACGAGCAGTACTTC.